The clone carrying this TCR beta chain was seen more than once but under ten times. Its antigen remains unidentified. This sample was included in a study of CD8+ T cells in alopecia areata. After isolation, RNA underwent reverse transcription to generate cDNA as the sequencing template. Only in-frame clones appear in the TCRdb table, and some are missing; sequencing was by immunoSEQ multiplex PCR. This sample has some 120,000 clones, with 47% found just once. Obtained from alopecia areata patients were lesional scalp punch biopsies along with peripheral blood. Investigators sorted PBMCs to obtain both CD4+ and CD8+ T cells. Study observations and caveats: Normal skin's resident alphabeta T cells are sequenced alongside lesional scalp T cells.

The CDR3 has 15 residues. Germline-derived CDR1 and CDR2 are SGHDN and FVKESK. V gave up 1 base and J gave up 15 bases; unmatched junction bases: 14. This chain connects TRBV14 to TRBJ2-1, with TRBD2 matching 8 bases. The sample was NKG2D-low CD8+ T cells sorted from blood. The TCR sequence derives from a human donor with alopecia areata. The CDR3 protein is CASSQAPHSGKSPFF. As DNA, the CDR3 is TGTGCCAGCAGCCAAGCCCCTCATAGCGGGAAATCCCCGTTCTTC.